The entry below gives a single TCR beta chain sequence along with its context. No cognate antigen has been identified for it. No base qualities exist here, and no much larger clone lies one base off it. The donors were included in the validation cohort of 100 to 150 subjects, a group kept apart from the roughly 680-subject first cohort. The library was produced with the immunoSEQ multiplex PCR assay. The source study handled its data this way. To diagnose cytomegalovirus status from the catalog of TCR beta chain sequences, a statistical classification framework was built. The immuneACCESS repertoire file appears here via TCRdb, limited to in-frame rearrangements. These files lack a portion of the clones; in checked studies, under half of the deficit traces to unresolved V genes, and the cause of the others is not known. The V and J calls and clone size were taken over from that table, and D and trimming were inferred from the DNA. Across this sample there are about 120,000 clones, with 86% seen only once. Clones ranked in the top ten supply 4.5% to 6% of the sample.

Including cysteine and phenylalanine, the CDR3 has 12 amino acids. The kept DNA is CDR3 alone, 36 bases in frame from the first base. CDR1 MNHNY and CDR2 SVGAGI were looked up in the germline V gene (reference sequence). Trimming accounts for 6 bases at V and 4 bases at J, while the number of junction bases matched to no gene is 2. The entry originates in a study of cytomegalovirus exposure and HLA in healthy donors (dated by TCRdb to the late 2010s). Regarding the complete study: The 666 repertoires of the first cohort and the 95 to 150 validation repertoires were produced on the same platform, according to a later analysis. The study aimed to test whether cataloging public T cell receptors could reveal signatures of past pathogen exposure. A separate validation cohort of about 110 different subjects was used in addition to the approximately 670-subject first cohort. High-throughput TCR immunosequencing, statistical association of individual TCRs with disease status, and machine learning were combined to predict cytomegalovirus infection status. Summary of the overall study and its limitations: Three of the identified cytomegalovirus-associated TCR beta chains were confirmed in vitro to be specific for cytomegalovirus antigens. Subsequent analysis determined that TCRs grouped into clusters in the first cohort also showed a tendency toward co-occurrence across the 130 or so validation repertoires, and 85% to 95% of cluster scores exceeded 0. The study listed around 160 TCR beta chains as associated with cytomegalovirus. The classifier was reported to diagnose cytomegalovirus status with high specificity and sensitivity in both the original and validation cohorts. According to the authors, the approach could potentially be generalized to other disease states and immunological phenotypes. Most TCR sequences were seen in very few donors, while some public TCRs were found in many individuals. A later analysis had no HLA typing for the validation cohort, so co-occurrence there was scored across all 130 or so repertoires.

The chain uses TRBV6-6 and TRBJ2-5; TRBD2 lines up with 7 middle nucleotides. The clonotype originates from a man aged 18 to 29 in good health and CMV-seronegative. Source material: PBMCs. For the CDR3, the sequence is CASRGGPETQYF. In nucleotide form, the sequence is TGTGCCAGCAGGGGAGGGCCAGAGACCCAGTACTTC.